This passage covers 5 T cell receptor beta chains from one sample sequenced in a study of blood T cell repertoires in COVID-19. The method was immunoSEQ multiplex PCR; TCRdb's version includes in-frame clones alone and lacks a portion of them. The sample lists 200,000 to 300,000 clones; around 84% were seen once. Material for sequencing was peripheral blood. Receptors were obtained from a man aged 40-49 years who had recovered from COVID-19.

The chain couples TRBV12-3 or TRBV12-4 to TRBJ1-4, with a tentative D call TRBD1 (5 bases). The V end lost 7 bases, the J end lost 8 bases, and 11 bases lay between the germline ends. This CDR3 region has 12 residues. The CDR3 coding sequence is TGTGCCAGCATGACTCGGGGGGAAAAACTGTTTTTT. It translates to CASMTRGEKLFF.

This clone came up once. At the DNA level, this CDR3 is encoded by other sequences in the same sample as well. The chain uses TRBV19 and TRBJ2-7; weak D call: TRBD2 (5 bases). The CDR3 runs 14 residues. Trimming took 1 base from V and 1 from J, leaving 8 bases between them. Germline CDR1 is LNHDA and CDR2 is SQIVND (reference sequence). The CDR3 DNA is TGTGCCAGTAGTATAGGTCGGGGATCCTACGAGCAGTACTTC. Encoded protein: CASSIGRGSYEQYF.

J is TRBJ1-4 and V is TRBV5-5, with 7 nucleotides matching TRBD1. There are 14 residues in the CDR3. The V gene end was trimmed by 3 bases and the J gene end by 6 bases; junction bases not matched to a gene: 5. The germline gives CDR1 SGHKS, CDR2 YYEKEE (reference sequence). CDR3 nucleotide sequence: TGTGCCAGCAGCTCGCTACAGGGGTATGAAAAACTGTTTTTT. It codes for CASSSLQGYEKLFF.

This clone appeared a few times. V gene TRBV19 combines with J gene TRBJ2-3; 7 bases match TRBD1. V lost 6 bases and J lost 6; bases outside the gene matches: 9. The CDR3 extends over 14 amino acids. Looked up from germline, CDR1 is LNHDA and CDR2 is SQIVND (reference sequence). CDR3 sequence (DNA): TGTGCCAGTAGACCGGGACAGTCCGTGGATACGCAGTATTTT. Translated: CASRPGQSVDTQYF.

V is TRBV10-3 and J is TRBJ1-5; D possibly corresponds to TRBD1 (5 bases). This CDR3 has 16 amino acids. Trimming pared 3 bases from V and 3 bases from J, leaving 15 bases between. CDR1 and CDR2 from the germline V gene are ENHRY and SYGVKD. The CDR3 DNA follows: TGTGCCATCAGTGACCATTCTGGGGGGTCCAATCAGCCCCAGCATTTT. Its protein product is CAISDHSGGSNQPQHF.